This TCR beta chain was documented in a study of T cell responses to AZD1222 COVID-19 vaccine. Here immunoSEQ multiplex PCR was the method, and the copy in TCRdb shows in-frame clones only, minus some. Of more than 150,000 clones listed, about 87% are singletons. The CDR3 is 16 residues long. CDR1 and CDR2 (germline): KGHDR, SFDVKD. V dropped 7 bases and J dropped 4 bases, with 20 bases sitting between them. Study-wide findings and caveats: Distributed over spike, vaccine-associated CD4 TCRs predominated at 160-218 and 743-854. The donor cohort was predominantly white British with a female majority, and clonal diversity may have been underestimated. Spike-specific TCR breadth and depth both grew after two AZD1222 doses. The reported proportion of spike-specific TCRs targeting unmutated variant regions was nearly half.

This clone was seen once. Its specificity is not known. This receptor was identified in an adult in good health. The V gene is TRBV24-1, the J gene TRBJ2-3; tentatively, D is TRBD1 (5 bases). The sequences come from peripheral blood, collected on day 0 of MenACWY control vaccination. CDR3 sequence (DNA): TGTGCCACCAGCCGTCCCACCCCGACAGAATCAGATACGCAGTATTTT. It encodes CATSRPTPTESDTQYF.